This T cell receptor (beta chain) was sequenced during a study of blood T cell repertoires in COVID-19. Across the whole study: Material from acute and convalescent COVID-19 was sourced from the United States, Italy and Spain. From T cells, B-cell-depleted T cells, or PBMCs came the material, which was cDNA or gDNA.

Original data processing: How many nucleated cells were present was estimated from reference gene primer amplification. The protocol was immunoSEQ multiplex PCR, while the TCRdb copy is restricted to in-frame clones and leaves out a portion. The V and J calls and clone size come from that table; D and trimming were worked out from the DNA. The sample consists of 40,000 to 55,000 clones, 89% of them appearing once. Sequencing was carried out using peripheral blood. The receptor was isolated from a human donor in a cohort sampled during active COVID-19.

CDR3 nucleotides: TGTGCCAGCAGTCTACAGGGGGCTGATGGCTACACCTTC. Its translation is CASSLQGADGYTF. V is TRBV2 and J is TRBJ1-2; 9 bases line up with TRBD1. CDR1 and CDR2 (germline): SNHLY, FYNNEI. V shed 5 bases, J shed 6 bases, and the junction held 4 bases outside the gene matches. The CDR3 is made up of 13 amino acids.